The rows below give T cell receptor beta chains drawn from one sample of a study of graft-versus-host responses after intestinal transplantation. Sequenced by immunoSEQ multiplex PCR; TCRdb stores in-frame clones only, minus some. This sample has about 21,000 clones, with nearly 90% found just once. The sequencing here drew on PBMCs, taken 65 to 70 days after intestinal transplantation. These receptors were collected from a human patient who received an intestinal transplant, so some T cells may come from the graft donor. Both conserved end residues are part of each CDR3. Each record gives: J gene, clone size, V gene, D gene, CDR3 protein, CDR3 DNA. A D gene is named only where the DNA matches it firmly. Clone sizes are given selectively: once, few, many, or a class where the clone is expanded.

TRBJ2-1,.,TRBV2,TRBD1,CASPNRDRNNEQFF,TGTGCCAGCCCTAACCGGGACAGAAACAATGAGCAGTTCTTC
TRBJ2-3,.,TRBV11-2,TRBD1,CASSLGTGVPYF,TGTGCCAGCAGCTTAGGGACAGGGGTTCCGTATTTT
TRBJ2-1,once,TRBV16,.,CASSPGRGPPYNEQFF,TGTGCCAGCAGCCCTGGTCGTGGCCCCCCTTACAATGAGCAGTTCTTC
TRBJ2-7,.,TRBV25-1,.,CASTSETVSYEQYF,TGTGCCAGCACCTCCGAGACGGTCTCCTACGAGCAGTACTTC
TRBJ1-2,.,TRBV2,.,CARYGGLYGYTF,TGTGCCCGCTATGGGGGCCTCTATGGCTACACCTTC
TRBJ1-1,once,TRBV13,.,CASSLDSTYEAFF,TGTGCCAGCAGTCTCGACAGTACTTATGAAGCTTTCTTT
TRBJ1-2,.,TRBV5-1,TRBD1,CASSSHTQGPYGYTF,TGCGCCAGCAGTTCTCATACACAGGGGCCCTATGGCTACACCTTC
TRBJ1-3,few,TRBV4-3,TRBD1,CASSADRGGRNTIYF,TGCGCCAGCAGCGCGGACAGGGGAGGAAGAAACACCATATATTTT
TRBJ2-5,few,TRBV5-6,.,CASSLSAFQETQYF,TGTGCCAGCAGCTTGTCAGCATTCCAAGAGACCCAGTACTTC
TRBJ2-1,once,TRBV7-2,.,CASSLAAFTDEQFF,TGTGCCAGCAGCTTAGCTGCCTTCACGGATGAGCAGTTCTTC
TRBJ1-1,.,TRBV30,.,CAWSVPTEAFF,TGTGCCTGGAGTGTTCCCACTGAAGCTTTCTTT
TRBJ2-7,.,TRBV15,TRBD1,CATSSGRDRGLATYEQYF,TGTGCCACCAGCAGCGGAAGGGACAGGGGCCTGGCGACCTACGAGCAGTACTTC
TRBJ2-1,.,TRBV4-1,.,CASSQDGSSVSYNEQFF,TGCGCCAGCAGCCAAGACGGGAGTAGCGTGTCCTACAATGAGCAGTTCTTC
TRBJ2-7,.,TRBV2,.,CASSEGQGDVEQYF,TGTGCCAGCAGTGAAGGGCAGGGAGACGTTGAGCAGTACTTC
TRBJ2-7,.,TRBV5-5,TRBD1,CASSWGQTYEQYF,TGTGCCAGCAGCTGGGGACAGACCTACGAGCAGTACTTC
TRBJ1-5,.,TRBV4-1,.,CASSRLSGVINQPQHF,TGCGCCAGCAGCCGGTTGTCAGGGGTTATCAATCAGCCCCAGCATTTT
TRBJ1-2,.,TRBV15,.,CATQDRSNYGYTF,TGTGCCACCCAGGACAGATCTAACTATGGCTACACCTTC
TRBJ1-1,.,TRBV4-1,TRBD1,CASSLGTGTTEAFF,TGCGCCAGCAGCCTCGGGACAGGGACCACTGAAGCTTTCTTT
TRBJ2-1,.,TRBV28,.,CASSFGQGIRDEQFF,TGTGCCAGCAGTTTTGGTCAGGGGATTAGGGATGAGCAGTTCTTC
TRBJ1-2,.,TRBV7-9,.,CASSAVRGLYGYTF,TGTGCCAGCAGCGCCGTCCGGGGCCTCTATGGCTACACCTTC
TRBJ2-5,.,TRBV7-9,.,CASSLGLSWRGPRETQYF,TGTGCCAGCAGCTTAGGCCTCTCTTGGCGGGGGCCGCGGGAGACCCAGTACTTC
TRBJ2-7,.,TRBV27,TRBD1,CASSLGAGGYEQYF,TGTGCCAGCAGTTTAGGGGCAGGGGGCTACGAGCAGTACTTC
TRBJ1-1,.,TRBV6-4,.,CASSEGGSNTEAFF,TGTGCCAGCAGTGAGGGGGGCTCGAACACTGAAGCTTTCTTT
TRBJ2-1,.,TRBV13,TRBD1,CASSQARDRGHERFF,TGTGCCAGCAGCCAGGCCCGAGACAGGGGACATGAGCGGTTCTTC
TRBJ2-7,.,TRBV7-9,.,CASSLATGAYEQYF,TGTGCCAGCAGCTTAGCAACGGGAGCCTACGAGCAGTACTTC
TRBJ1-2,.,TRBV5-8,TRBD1,CASSSPWQGENYGYTF,TGTGCCAGCAGCTCCCCATGGCAGGGGGAAAACTATGGCTACACCTTC
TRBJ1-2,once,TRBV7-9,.,CASSGIGANGYTF,TGTGCCAGCAGCGGAATCGGTGCAAATGGCTACACCTTC
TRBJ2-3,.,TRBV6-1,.,CASRLRGADTQYF,TGTGCCAGCAGACTAAGGGGGGCAGATACGCAGTATTTT
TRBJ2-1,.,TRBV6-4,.,CASSDTGLNEQFF,TGTGCCAGCAGTGACACGGGGTTAAATGAGCAGTTCTTC
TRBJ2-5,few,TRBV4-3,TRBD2,CASSQERGGQETQYF,TGCGCCAGCAGCCAAGAGCGGGGGGGCCAAGAGACCCAGTACTTC
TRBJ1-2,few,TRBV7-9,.,CASSFRTGRDYGYTF,TGTGCCAGCAGCTTTCGTACAGGGCGAGACTATGGCTACACCTTC
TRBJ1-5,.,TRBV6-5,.,CASSPGLFPRPQHF,TGTGCCAGCAGCCCGGGACTTTTCCCCAGGCCCCAGCATTTT
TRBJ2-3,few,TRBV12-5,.,CASGLGEGETDTQYF,TGTGCTAGTGGTTTGGGAGAGGGCGAAACAGATACGCAGTATTTT
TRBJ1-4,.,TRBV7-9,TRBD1,CASSSGDRGASNEKLFF,TGTGCCAGCAGCTCTGGGGACAGGGGAGCATCTAATGAAAAACTGTTTTTT
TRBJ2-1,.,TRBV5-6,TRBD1,CASSHIRTGRFF,TGTGCCAGCAGCCATATTAGGACAGGGAGGTTCTTC
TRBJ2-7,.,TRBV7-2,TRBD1,CATLGQQPSYEQYF,TGTGCCACCCTGGGACAGCAACCTTCCTACGAGCAGTACTTC
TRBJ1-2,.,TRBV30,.,CAWSEGALPNGYTF,TGTGCCTGGAGTGAAGGGGCCCTACCCAATGGCTACACCTTC
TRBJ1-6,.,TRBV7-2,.,CASREVESYNSPLHF,TGTGCTTCACGGGAAGTCGAGTCCTATAATTCACCCCTCCACTTT
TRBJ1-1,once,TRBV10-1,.,CASSRGTETSEAFF,TGCGCCAGCAGTCGAGGGACGGAGACCTCTGAAGCTTTCTTT
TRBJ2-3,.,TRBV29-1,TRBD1,CSVAGDSYVVDTQYF,TGCAGCGTTGCTGGGGACAGCTACGTCGTTGATACGCAGTATTTT
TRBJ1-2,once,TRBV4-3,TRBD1,CASSQDVGQAGATF,TGCGCCAGCAGCCAAGATGTGGGACAGGCGGGGGCGACCTTC
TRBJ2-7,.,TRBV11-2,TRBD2,CASSLGLAGDYEQYF,TGTGCCAGCAGCTTGGGACTAGCGGGGGACTACGAGCAGTACTTC
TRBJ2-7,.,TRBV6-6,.,CASADGSSYEQYF,TGTGCCAGCGCTGACGGGAGCTCCTACGAGCAGTACTTC
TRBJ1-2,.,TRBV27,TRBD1,CASSPLGRGHGYTF,TGTGCCAGCAGTCCCCTCGGCAGGGGGCATGGCTACACCTTC
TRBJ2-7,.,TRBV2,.,CAAGDAYEQYF,TGTGCCGCTGGGGATGCCTACGAGCAGTACTTC
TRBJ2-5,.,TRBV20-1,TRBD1,CSARTGETQYF,TGCAGTGCTAGGACAGGGGAGACCCAGTACTTC
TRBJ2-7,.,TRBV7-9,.,CASSLSRDLSYEQYF,TGTGCCAGCAGCTTATCCAGGGACCTATCCTACGAGCAGTACTTC
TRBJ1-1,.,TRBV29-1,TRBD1,CSVEDLPGGNTEAFF,TGCAGCGTTGAAGATCTTCCAGGGGGGAACACTGAAGCTTTCTTT